A selection of T cell receptor beta chains follows, all from one sample in a study of blood T cell repertoires in COVID-19. The data were produced by immunoSEQ multiplex PCR, yet TCRdb's version contains in-frame clones alone and is incomplete. The repertoire holds 200,000 to 300,000 clones, with around nine tenths as singletons. Sequencing used PBMCs or T cells enriched from blood (not recorded which). Every receptor here comes from a woman aged 25 to 39 who had recovered from COVID-19. The CDR3 runs from the conserved cysteine through the conserved F or W. The order of the fields is clone size, J gene, V gene, D gene, CDR3 protein, CDR3 DNA. The D gene is left open where the match is weak. Expanded clones are given a class, and other clones once, few, many or no size at all.

>NA|TRBJ2-7|TRBV10-3|NA
CAISESVTTGGDYEQYF
TGTGCCATCAGTGAGTCCGTGACAACGGGGGGCGACTACGAGCAGTACTTC
>once|TRBJ2-7|TRBV6-1|TRBD2
CASSEVAWEGSYEQYF
TGTGCCAGCAGTGAAGTAGCATGGGAGGGGTCCTACGAGCAGTACTTC
>NA|TRBJ1-2|TRBV30|TRBD1
CAWSVKTGDPYGYTF
TGTGCCTGGAGTGTAAAAACAGGGGATCCCTATGGCTACACCTTC
>once|TRBJ2-7|TRBV18|TRBD2
CASSPPFWTSERGYEQYF
TGTGCCAGCTCACCACCGTTCTGGACATCGGAGCGGGGCTACGAGCAGTACTTC
>once|TRBJ2-7|TRBV28|NA
CAATGGSDEQYF
TGTGCCGCTACCGGGGGATCTGACGAGCAGTACTTC
>NA|TRBJ1-1|TRBV4-3|NA
CASSVHRSHREETEAFF
TGCGCCAGCAGCGTGCACAGGTCCCATAGGGAAGAGACTGAAGCTTTCTTT
>NA|TRBJ2-2|TRBV5-1|TRBD1
CASSFLPGQGVTGELFF
TGCGCCAGCAGCTTTCTGCCGGGACAGGGGGTGACCGGGGAGCTGTTTTTT
>NA|TRBJ2-7|TRBV5-1|TRBD2
CASSAGPSGMTYEQYF
TGCGCCAGCAGCGCCGGACCTAGCGGGATGACCTACGAGCAGTACTTC
>NA|TRBJ1-5|TRBV6-2/TRBV6-3|TRBD1
CASSYGTGEYSNQPQHF
TGTGCCAGCAGTTACGGGACAGGGGAATATAGCAATCAGCCCCAGCATTTT
>NA|TRBJ1-4|TRBV19|TRBD1
CASTPGTGAEKLFF
TGTGCCAGTACCCCCGGGACAGGGGCTGAAAAACTGTTTTTT
>NA|TRBJ1-5|TRBV7-9|TRBD1
CASSLEGAAQPQHF
TGTGCCAGCAGCTTAGAGGGGGCAGCTCAGCCCCAGCATTTT
>NA|TRBJ2-5|TRBV3-1/TRBV3-2|TRBD2
CASSTTGGGYQETQYF
TGTGCCAGCAGCACAACGGGAGGGGGGTACCAAGAGACCCAGTACTTC
>NA|TRBJ2-7|TRBV15|NA
CATSSAQGITYEQYF
TGTGCCACCAGCAGCGCCCAGGGGATAACCTACGAGCAGTACTTC
>NA|TRBJ1-2|TRBV19|TRBD1
CASRTGQGGLGYTF
TGTGCCAGTAGGACGGGACAGGGAGGTCTTGGCTACACCTTC
>NA|TRBJ2-1|TRBV7-8|NA
CASSLSPSGYNEQFF
TGTGCCAGCAGCTTATCCCCGTCGGGGTACAATGAGCAGTTCTTC
>NA|TRBJ2-3|TRBV11-2|NA
CASSLVTSTTDTQYF
TGTGCCAGCAGCTTAGTAACCAGTACCACAGATACGCAGTATTTT
>NA|TRBJ1-5|TRBV19|NA
CASTPSEQGWQPQHF
TGTGCCAGTACCCCGTCGGAACAGGGATGGCAGCCCCAGCATTTT
>NA|TRBJ1-1|TRBV28|TRBD1
CASLAGQPNTEAFF
TGTGCCAGCCTGGCGGGACAGCCGAACACTGAAGCTTTCTTT
>NA|TRBJ1-1|TRBV18|NA
CASSPQTGFPTEAFF
TGTGCCAGCTCACCCCAAACAGGTTTCCCCACTGAAGCTTTCTTT
>NA|TRBJ1-2|TRBV5-1|NA
CASSSAHRDGYTF
TGCGCCAGCAGCTCGGCCCACAGGGATGGCTACACCTTC
>NA|TRBJ1-5|TRBV28|TRBD1
CPRGEQGVNQPQHF
TGTCCCCGCGGGGAGCAGGGGGTAAATCAGCCCCAGCATTTT
>few|TRBJ2-5|TRBV7-2|NA
CASSLGRHQETQYF
TGTGCCAGCAGCTTAGGGAGACACCAAGAGACCCAGTACTTC
>NA|TRBJ2-3|TRBV7-3|NA
CASSFSRSTDTQYF
TGTGCCAGCAGCTTCAGCAGGAGCACAGATACGCAGTATTTT
>NA|TRBJ1-6|TRBV4-2|NA
CASSQEQVNSPLHF
TGTGCCAGCAGCCAAGAACAGGTCAATTCACCCCTCCACTTT
>NA|TRBJ2-7|TRBV20-1|TRBD2
CSASRLAGVRYEQYF
TGCAGTGCTAGTAGACTAGCGGGAGTAAGATACGAGCAGTACTTC
>NA|TRBJ2-5|TRBV7-2|TRBD2
CASSWTSGGGVETQYF
TGTGCCAGCAGCTGGACTAGCGGAGGGGGAGTCGAGACCCAGTACTTC
>NA|TRBJ1-1|TRBV28|NA
CASRKGGVSEAFF
TGTGCCAGCAGGAAAGGAGGGGTATCTGAAGCTTTCTTT
>once|TRBJ1-1|TRBV5-4|NA
CASSPVDANTEAFF
TGTGCCAGCAGTCCAGTTGATGCGAACACTGAAGCTTTCTTT
>NA|TRBJ2-3|TRBV7-3|NA
CASRERSGTDTQYF
TGTGCCAGCAGAGAACGGTCAGGGACAGATACGCAGTATTTT
>NA|TRBJ1-1|TRBV5-5|TRBD1
CASSLFRGRTEAFF
TGTGCCAGCAGCTTGTTCAGGGGGCGTACTGAAGCTTTCTTT
>NA|TRBJ2-7|TRBV19|TRBD1
CASRGTGDYEQYF
TGTGCCAGCCGGGGGACAGGGGACTACGAGCAGTACTTC
>NA|TRBJ1-5|TRBV5-5|TRBD1
CASSNRGEEPQHF
TGTGCCAGCAGCAACAGGGGTGAGGAGCCCCAGCATTTT
>NA|TRBJ2-2|TRBV7-3|TRBD1
CASSLMQGATTGELFF
TGTGCCAGCAGCTTAATGCAGGGGGCCACCACCGGGGAGCTGTTTTTT
>NA|TRBJ2-6|TRBV3-1/TRBV3-2|NA
CASSQEVGRASSGANVLTF
TGTGCCAGCAGCCAAGAGGTCGGCAGGGCGAGCTCTGGGGCCAACGTCCTGACTTTC
>NA|TRBJ2-1|TRBV4-3|TRBD2
CASSSGPSGYNEQFF
TGCGCCAGCAGCTCAGGGCCTAGCGGATACAATGAGCAGTTCTTC
>NA|TRBJ2-7|TRBV7-2|NA
CASSLDAGPSYEQYF
TGTGCCAGCAGCTTAGACGCAGGGCCTAGCTACGAGCAGTACTTC
>NA|TRBJ1-2|TRBV19|TRBD1
CASSTGPGGNYGYTF
TGTGCCAGTAGCACTGGTCCAGGGGGGAACTATGGCTACACCTTC
>NA|TRBJ2-1|TRBV28|TRBD1
CASRFQTGDYNEQFF
TGTGCCAGCAGGTTTCAGACAGGGGACTACAATGAGCAGTTCTTC
>once|TRBJ2-3|TRBV24-1|TRBD2
CATSDSGQGAPGLAGGPGTDTQYF
TGTGCCACCAGTGATTCTGGACAGGGGGCGCCGGGACTAGCGGGAGGGCCGGGCACAGATACGCAGTATTTT
>NA|TRBJ2-6|TRBV6-1|NA
CASSEPRGAGANVLTF
TGTGCCAGCAGTGAACCGCGGGGAGCCGGGGCCAACGTCCTGACTTTC
>once|TRBJ2-7|TRBV4-1|TRBD1
CASSHRDSNSYEQYF
TGCGCCAGCAGCCATCGGGACAGTAATTCCTACGAGCAGTACTTC